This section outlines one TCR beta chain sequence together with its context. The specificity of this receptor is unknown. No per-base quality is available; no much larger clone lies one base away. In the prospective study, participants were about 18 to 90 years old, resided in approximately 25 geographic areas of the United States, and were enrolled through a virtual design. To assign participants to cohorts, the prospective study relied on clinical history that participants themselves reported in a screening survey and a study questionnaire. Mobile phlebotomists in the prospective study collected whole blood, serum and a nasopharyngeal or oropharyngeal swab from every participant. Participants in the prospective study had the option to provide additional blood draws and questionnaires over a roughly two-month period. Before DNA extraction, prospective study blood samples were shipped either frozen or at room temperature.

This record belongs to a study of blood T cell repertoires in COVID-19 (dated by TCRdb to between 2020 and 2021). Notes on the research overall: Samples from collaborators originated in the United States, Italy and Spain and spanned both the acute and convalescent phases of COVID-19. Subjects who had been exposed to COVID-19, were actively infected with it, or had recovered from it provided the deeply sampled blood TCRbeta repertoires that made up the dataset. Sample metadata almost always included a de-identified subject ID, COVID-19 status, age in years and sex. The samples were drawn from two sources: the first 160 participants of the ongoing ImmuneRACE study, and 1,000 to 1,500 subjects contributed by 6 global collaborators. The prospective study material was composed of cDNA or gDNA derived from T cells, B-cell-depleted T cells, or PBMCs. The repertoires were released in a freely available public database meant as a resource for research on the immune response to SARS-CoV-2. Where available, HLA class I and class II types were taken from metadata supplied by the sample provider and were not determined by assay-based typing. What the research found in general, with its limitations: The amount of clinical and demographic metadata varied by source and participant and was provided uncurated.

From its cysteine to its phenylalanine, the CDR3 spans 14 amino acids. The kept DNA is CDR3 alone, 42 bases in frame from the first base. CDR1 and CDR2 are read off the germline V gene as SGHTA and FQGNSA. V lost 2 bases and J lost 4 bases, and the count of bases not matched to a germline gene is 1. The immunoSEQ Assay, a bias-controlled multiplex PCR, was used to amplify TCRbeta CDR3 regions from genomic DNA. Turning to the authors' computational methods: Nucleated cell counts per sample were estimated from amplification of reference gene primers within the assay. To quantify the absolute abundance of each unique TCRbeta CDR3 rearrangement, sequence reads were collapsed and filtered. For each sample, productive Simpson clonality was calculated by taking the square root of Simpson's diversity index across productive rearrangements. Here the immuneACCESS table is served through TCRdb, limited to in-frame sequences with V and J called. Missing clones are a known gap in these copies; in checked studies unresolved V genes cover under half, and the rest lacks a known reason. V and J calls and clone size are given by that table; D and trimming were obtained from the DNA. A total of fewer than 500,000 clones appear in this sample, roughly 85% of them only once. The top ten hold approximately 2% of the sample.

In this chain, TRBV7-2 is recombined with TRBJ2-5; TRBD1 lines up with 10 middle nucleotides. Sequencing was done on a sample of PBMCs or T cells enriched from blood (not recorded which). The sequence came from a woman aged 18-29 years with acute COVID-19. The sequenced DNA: TGTGCCAGCAGCTTATGGGACAGGGGAGAGACCCAGTACTTC. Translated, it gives CASSLWDRGETQYF.